The 18 T cell receptor beta chains presented below share a single source sample, sequenced in a study of control samples from healthy donors and cancer patients (dated by TCRdb to about 2020). Libraries were built with the immunoSEQ multiplex PCR assay. Imported from immuneACCESS, the table was reduced by TCRdb to in-frame sequences with V and J called. These copies leave out some clones; in studies compared against another copy, an unresolved V gene accounts for under half, and the cause of the remainder is not known. The sample table contains 150,000 to 200,000 clones; only one count was recorded for around 94% of them. About 1.5% of the sample rests with the top ten. Material for sequencing was blood. The receptors were gathered from a woman aged 18-29 years in good health.

J is TRBJ1-2 and V is TRBV7-9; D is ambiguous. Trimming took off 1 base at V and 8 bases at J, with 5 bases between the two ends. Germline V lookup: CDR1 SEHNR, CDR2 FQNEAQ (reference sequence). This CDR3 has 11 residues. CDR3: CASSLDPGYTF. CDR3 bases: TGTGCCAGCAGCTTAGACCCAGGCTACACCTTC.

This chain connects TRBV12-3 or TRBV12-4 to TRBJ2-7; 8 bases line up with TRBD2. CDR3 size: 13 residues. J was trimmed by 5 bases and V by 3 bases; bases with no gene match: 3. The DNA for the CDR3 is TGTGCCAGCAGTTTCGGACTAGCTGACGAGCAGTACTTC. Its translation: CASSFGLADEQYF.

In this sample, this clone turned up once. V usage is TRBV6-5 and J usage is TRBJ1-2; maybe TRBD1 (6 bases). There are 14 residues in the CDR3. V was clipped by 3 bases and J by 2 bases, with 10 bases between them. Germline V CDR1 and CDR2: MNHEY, SVGAGI. The chain's CDR3 is CASSYGDTNYGYTF. CDR3 bases: TGTGCCAGCAGTTATGGGGACACCAACTATGGCTACACCTTC.

The V and J genes are TRBV9 and TRBJ2-1; D unclear. Germline V CDR1 and CDR2: SGDLS, YYNGEE. CDR3 size: 16 residues. Trimming pared 0 bases from V and 0 bases from J, leaving 10 bases between. The CDR3 protein is CASSVGLAPSYNEQFF. Written as DNA, the CDR3 is TGTGCCAGCAGCGTAGGGTTAGCTCCCTCCTACAATGAGCAGTTCTTC.

The J gene is TRBJ2-7, the V gene TRBV5-6, with no clear D. The CDR3 length is 15 residues. Germline loops: CDR1 SGHDT, CDR2 YYEEEE. V gave up 1 base and J gave up 3 bases, with 14 bases separating them. CDR3 coding DNA: TGTGCCAGCAGCTTGAGGCCGGGTGCGCGCTACGAGCAGTACTTC. Its translation: CASSLRPGARYEQYF.

The chain has TRBV10-1 and TRBJ1-4; 7 bases match TRBD1. The CDR3 totals 14 residues. From germline, CDR1 is WNHNN and CDR2 SYGVQD (reference sequence). Trimming at V came to 6 bases and at J to 6 bases, leaving 7 bases not matched to a gene. The CDR3 nucleotides read TGCGCCAGCAGCGTGACAGGGATGTATGAAAAACTGTTTTTT. It translates to CASSVTGMYEKLFF.

The chain employs TRBV20-1 and TRBJ2-1; D ambiguous. This CDR3 is 13 amino acids long. Germline assignment: CDR1 DFQATT and CDR2 SNEGSKA (reference sequence). Trimming took 3 bases from V and 5 from J, leaving 11 bases between them. The CDR3 DNA reads as TGCAGTGCTAGTATTCTAGGAGACAATGAGCAGTTCTTC. This codes for CSASILGDNEQFF.

This chain joins TRBV5-1 and TRBJ1-4; D gene uncertain. Germline CDR1 and CDR2: SGHRS and YFSETQ. The CDR3 length is 13 residues. With 1 base removed from V and 7 bases from J, the gap between germline ends came to 8 bases. CDR3 sequence reads: CASSLFWGEKLFF. The CDR3 DNA reads as TGCGCCAGCAGCTTGTTCTGGGGTGAAAAACTGTTTTTT.

The chain is built from TRBV6-5 and TRBJ1-1, with D tentatively TRBD1 (5 bases). This CDR3 comprises 15 residues. Trimming cost V 7 bases and J 3 bases, with 18 bases left between them. The germline CDR1 and CDR2 sequences are MNHEY and SVGAGI. Here the CDR3 reads CASTPQGAVYTEAFF. The CDR3, as DNA: TGTGCCAGCACTCCCCAAGGGGCAGTTTACACTGAAGCTTTCTTT.

The chain is built from TRBV6-5 and TRBJ1-3, with D unresolved. Germline V gene sequence: CDR1 MNHEY, CDR2 SVGAGI. With 0 bases removed from V and 6 bases from J, the gap between germline ends came to 15 bases. There are 16 residues in the CDR3. The CDR3 DNA reads TGTGCCAGCAGTTACTCGAAGGTTACCGGCAAAAACACCATATATTTT. This encodes CASSYSKVTGKNTIYF.

The chain is built from TRBV5-4 and TRBJ2-7; 8 positions match TRBD1. The CDR3 contains 15 residues. Trimming cost V 5 bases and J 0 bases; bases outside gene matches: 7. Germline-derived CDR1 and CDR2 are SGHNT and YYREEE (reference sequence). The CDR3 spells CASSFPGQVSYEQYF. The CDR3 coding sequence is TGTGCCAGCAGTTTCCCGGGACAGGTCTCCTACGAGCAGTACTTC.

The chain couples TRBV2 to TRBJ1-4; D might be TRBD1 (5 bases). The length of the CDR3 is 14 residues. The V gene's germline CDR1 is SNHLY and CDR2 FYNNEI. V lost 7 bases and J lost 6, with 15 bases in between. DNA of the CDR3: TGTGCCAGCACCCAGACAGCTCAGGATGAAAAACTGTTTTTT. This translates into CASTQTAQDEKLFF.

The chain has TRBV5-5 and TRBJ2-5; D is perhaps TRBD2 (6 bases). This CDR3 has 15 residues. Germline values: CDR1 SGHKS, CDR2 YYEKEE (reference sequence). Trimming removed 0 bases from V and 7 bases from J, with 16 bases in between. CDR3 amino acids: CASSLEGRWEVTQYF. CDR3 in DNA: TGTGCCAGCAGCTTGGAGGGACGCTGGGAGGTGACCCAGTACTTC.

For the CDR3, the DNA is TGTGCCAGCAGCTCCAACGTCGGGTCGGCGCAGTACTTC. Protein sequence: CASSSNVGSAQYF. The chain links TRBV7-3 to TRBJ2-7; D unresolved. CDR1 and CDR2 from the germline V gene are SGHTA and FQGTGA. This CDR3 has 13 residues. Trimming stripped 4 bases from V and 9 bases from J, with 16 bases between.

Regarding this clone: The same CDR3 arises from other DNA sequences in this sample as well. The V and J genes are TRBV10-3 and TRBJ1-1; D is possibly TRBD1 (6 bases). The V and J ends lost 6 bases and 1 base respectively, with 6 bases between them. Germline lookup yields CDR1 ENHRY and CDR2 SYGVKD. The CDR3 runs 12 residues. The CDR3 here is CAIRQGNTEAFF. CDR3 coding DNA: TGTGCCATCAGACAGGGGAACACTGAAGCTTTCTTT.

V gene TRBV7-6 combines with J gene TRBJ2-1; 10 nucleotides agree with TRBD2. In germline, CDR1 is SGHVS, CDR2 FNYEAQ. CDR3 length: 16 residues. After removal of 3 bases from V and 0 bases from J, the junction contained 2 bases not matched to a gene. CDR3 nucleotides: TGTGCCAGCAGCTTGGCTAGCGGGAGCTCCTACAATGAGCAGTTCTTC. Translated: CASSLASGSSYNEQFF.

This chain links TRBV27 with TRBJ2-7; no clear D gene. Deletions cut 5 bases from V and 4 bases from J, with 18 bases between. Germline-derived CDR1 and CDR2 are MNHEY and SMNVEV (reference sequence). The CDR3 covers 15 residues. CDR3 sequence reads: CASSPAPRTEYEQYF. As DNA, the CDR3 is TGTGCCAGCAGTCCCGCCCCAAGGACGGAATACGAGCAGTACTTC.

The J gene is TRBJ1-3, the V gene TRBV19; the D gene is possibly TRBD1 (6 bases). Trimming took off 3 bases at V and 4 bases at J, with 7 bases between the two ends. The CDR3 extends over 13 amino acids. Germline CDR1 and CDR2: LNHDA and SQIVND (reference sequence). The CDR3 bases are TGTGCCAGTAGTATTCAGGGGGGAAACACCATATATTTT. Protein product: CASSIQGGNTIYF.